The 23 T cell receptor beta chains listed next were all sequenced from one sample in a study of metastatic and nonmetastatic thyroid tumors. TCRdb reanalyzed the PCR reads with MiXCR. Counted here are over 45,000 clones, around 20% occurring once; the ten biggest clones make up around 3.8%. Thyroid surgery was performed in patients who had received no treatment beforehand. Sequencing was done on a sample of blood. These receptor sequences come from a male donor with papillary thyroid cancer or a benign thyroid nodule (not recorded which). Some clones in this sample may be carry-over from other donors' samples.

This clone showed up many times. The chain links TRBV27 to TRBJ1-2, with a tentative D call TRBD1 (6 bases). Trimming pared 0 bases from V and 11 bases from J, leaving 16 bases between. CDR1 is MNHEY, CDR2 SMNVEV, per germline (reference sequence). The length of the CDR3 is 14 residues. CDR3 bases: TGTGCCAGCAGTTTATCGGGAGGACAGTACGATTACACCTTC. Translated: CASSLSGGQYDYTF.

This chain links TRBV20-1 with TRBJ2-5, with 9 bases identical to TRBD2. Germline lookup yields CDR1 DFQATT and CDR2 SNEGSKA (reference sequence). The CDR3 loop spans 16 amino acids. J gave up 0 bases and V 5 bases, and 10 bases lay outside the gene matches. DNA of the CDR3: TGCAGTGCTCCCAGACTAGCGGCTATGTACCAAGAGACCCAGTACTTC. Translation gives CSAPRLAAMYQETQYF.

The table lists this clone with many counts. In DNA form, the CDR3 reads TGTGCCAGCAGCTTAAAAGGGGCCGCCCTTGAAAAACTGTTTTTT. Translated, it gives CASSLKGAALEKLFF. The rearrangement uses TRBV7-2 and TRBJ1-4; D is perhaps TRBD1 (5 bases). Germline CDR1 and CDR2: SGHTA and FQGNSA. This CDR3 spans 15 amino acids. Trimming shortened V by 2 bases and J by 7 bases, and 14 bases separated the two germline ends.

This clone has ten or more counts. The chain recombines TRBV20-1 with TRBJ2-1, with D possibly TRBD2 on 6 matching bases. This CDR3 has 15 residues. Germline V gives CDR1 DFQATT, CDR2 SNEGSKA (reference sequence). The V and J ends lost 0 bases and 1 base respectively, with 10 bases between them. The CDR3 reads CSARDGGISYNEQFF. CDR3 in DNA: TGCAGTGCTAGAGATGGCGGGATATCCTACAATGAGCAGTTCTTC.

This clone was seen ten or more times. V usage is TRBV5-1 and J usage is TRBJ1-1, with a possible D match to TRBD1 (5 bases). The CDR3 runs to 14 residues. Trimming took off 0 bases at V and 5 bases at J, with 11 bases between the two ends. CDR1 SGHRS and CDR2 YFSETQ come from the germline V gene. DNA of the CDR3: TGCGCCAGCAGCTTGGTTGTTCAGGGTACTGAAGCTTTCTTT. As protein: CASSLVVQGTEAFF.

This clone ranks as medium-sized. The chain is built from TRBV19 and TRBJ1-2; 12 bases agree with TRBD1. This CDR3 is built from 19 residues. The trim removed 6 bases at V and 1 base at J, leaving 15 bases unmatched. Germline V gene sequence: CDR1 LNHDA, CDR2 SQIVND (reference sequence). CDR3 nucleotide sequence: TGTGCCAGTAGCCCCTCCCACCTGGGACAGGGGGCGAATAACTATGGCTACACCTTC. Its protein is CASSPSHLGQGANNYGYTF.

Ten or more counts support this clone. Within the sample, other DNA sequences also encode this same CDR3. The chain recombines TRBV19 with TRBJ1-2; TRBD1 aligns across 11 bases. Germline lookup yields CDR1 LNHDA and CDR2 SQIVND (reference sequence). This CDR3 is 15 amino acids long. J lost 1 base, V lost 10 bases, and 8 bases had no gene match. This chain's CDR3 is CATVDRGRGNYGYTF. In DNA form, the CDR3 reads TGTGCCACCGTGGACAGGGGGCGCGGTAACTATGGCTACACCTTC.

Only a few counts were recorded for this clone. The chain employs TRBV7-2 and TRBJ2-3; D not certain. Germline CDR1 is SGHTA and CDR2 is FQGNSA. This CDR3 is 12 amino acids long. V gave up 7 bases and J gave up 2 bases, with 7 bases separating them. The CDR3 DNA follows: TGTGCCAGCATCTCCCACACAGATACGCAGTATTTT. Translating gives CASISHTDTQYF.

This clone was counted only a few times. The chain combines TRBV5-1 with TRBJ2-5; D unclear. This CDR3 spans 14 amino acids. V lost 4 bases, J lost 5 bases, and 15 bases lay in between. CDR1 SGHRS and CDR2 YFSETQ come from the germline V gene. CDR3 amino acids: CASSGSALGETQYF. The CDR3 DNA is TGCGCCAGCAGCGGCAGCGCCCTGGGGGAGACCCAGTACTTC.

This clone was observed a single time. The rearrangement joins TRBV11-2 to TRBJ1-2, with D uncertain. The CDR3 loop spans 14 amino acids. Germline CDR1 is SGHAT and CDR2 is FQNNGV. Deletions cut 1 base from V and 2 bases from J, with 8 bases between. The CDR3 region has the DNA TGTGCCAGCAGCTTAGGGACGGAGAACTATGGCTACACCTTC. This gives the protein CASSLGTENYGYTF.

The chain employs TRBV4-1 and TRBJ2-7; no firm D call. This CDR3 has 12 amino acids. CDR1 is MGHRA and CDR2 is YSYEKL in the germline V gene. V shed 5 bases and J shed 4 bases, with 9 bases lying between them. This CDR3 reads CASSGPWYEQYF. In DNA, the CDR3 is TGCGCCAGCAGCGGGCCGTGGTACGAGCAGTACTTC.

This clone was recorded many times. The J gene is TRBJ2-6, the V gene TRBV6-4, with D unresolved. This CDR3 spans 16 amino acids. Germline CDR1 and CDR2: MRHNA and SNTAGT. V was shortened by 0 bases and J by 2 bases, with 8 bases between the two germline ends. The DNA of the CDR3 is TGTGCCAGCAGTGACTCGGGTCTGCCTGGGGCCAACGTCCTGACTTTC. Residues: CASSDSGLPGANVLTF.

The rearrangement links TRBV6-2 or TRBV6-3 to TRBJ2-2, with D unresolved. V was pared by 5 bases and J by 4 bases, with 8 bases between. The CDR3 runs 13 residues. Germline-derived CDR1 and CDR2 are MNHEY and SVGEGT. The CDR3 nucleotides are TGTGCCAGCAGTGAGATATCCACCGGGGAGCTGTTTTTT. As protein: CASSEISTGELFF.

This clone was detected ten times or more. This chain connects TRBV19 to TRBJ2-4; D unclear. This CDR3 contains 16 residues. The V end lost 3 bases, the J end lost 1 base, and 13 bases lay between the germline ends. Per the germline V gene, CDR1 is LNHDA and CDR2 is SQIVND (reference sequence). CDR3 loop: CASSMEPPRAKNIQYF. In DNA, the CDR3 is TGTGCCAGTAGTATGGAACCCCCGAGGGCCAAAAACATTCAGTACTTC.

This clone occurred many times. V is TRBV5-5 and J is TRBJ2-3; 7 nucleotides line up with TRBD1. The CDR3 sequence is 14 residues long. After removal of 4 bases from V and 2 bases from J, the junction contained 4 bases not matched to a gene. In germline, CDR1 is SGHKS, CDR2 YYEKEE (reference sequence). The CDR3 region is CASSRDSFTDTQYF. In DNA form, the CDR3 reads TGTGCCAGCAGCCGGGACAGCTTCACAGATACGCAGTATTTT.

Remarks on this clone: One end of the junction varies from germline; a read error may be responsible. The chain combines TRBV10-1 with TRBJ2-7; D perhaps matches TRBD1 (5 bases). CDR3 length: 12 residues. Germline V gene data show CDR1 as WNHNN and CDR2 as SYGVQD (reference sequence). Here the CDR3 reads CASRQVAYEPYF. The CDR3 nucleotides are TGCGCCAGCAGACAGGTGGCATACGAGCCGTACTTC.

In its sample, this clone was seen many times. The chain is built from TRBV2 and TRBJ2-5; 7 bases align to TRBD2. The CDR3 sequence is 14 residues long. From germline, CDR1 is SNHLY and CDR2 FYNNEI. V lost 7 bases and J lost 2; bases outside the gene matches: 7. The CDR3 here is CASIGGSLQETQYF. In DNA, the CDR3 is TGTGCCAGCATTGGCGGGAGCTTGCAAGAGACCCAGTACTTC.

This clone was seen repeatedly, ten times or more. J is TRBJ2-1 and V is TRBV6-1, with D perhaps TRBD2 (6 bases). Germline-derived CDR1 and CDR2 are MNHNS and SASEGT. The CDR3 has 13 residues. Trimming cost V 9 bases and J 3 bases, with 12 bases left between them. The CDR3 coding sequence is TGTGCCAGTGGAGGGCTGTTCTACAATGAGCAGTTCTTC. Protein sequence: CASGGLFYNEQFF.

This rearrangement joins TRBV4-3 to TRBJ1-4; no clear D gene. From germline, CDR1 is LGHNA and CDR2 YSLEER. V was trimmed by 0 bases and J by 4 bases, leaving 9 bases between them. CDR3 length: 15 residues. The CDR3 bases are TGCGCCAGCAGCCAAGAATTTCGGGTTAATGAAAAACTGTTTTTT. Its protein is CASSQEFRVNEKLFF.

This clone appeared many times. The CDR3 nucleotides are TGTGCTAGTGGTTTGGGACAGGGGATCTCTGGAAACACCATATATTTT. Translating gives CASGLGQGISGNTIYF. The V and J genes are TRBV12-5 and TRBJ1-3, with TRBD1 identical over 8 bases. V lost 1 base to trimming and J lost 0 bases; unmatched junction nucleotides: 2. CDR3 size: 16 residues. Germline loops: CDR1 LGHNT, CDR2 FRNRAP.

In this sample, this clone turned up many times. One base away lies a much larger clone, so this may be a sequencing read error. The V call is TRBV6-1, the J call TRBJ2-7, with 10 bases identical to TRBD2. Germline V CDR1 and CDR2: MNHNS, SASEGT. The CDR3 extends over 12 amino acids. V lost 11 bases, J lost 4 bases, and 5 bases stayed unmatched. Written as DNA, the CDR3 is TGTGCCGGCGGGACTAGCGAATACGAGCAGTACTTC. The encoded protein is CAGGTSEYEQYF.

This clone was seen many times. The chain couples TRBV6-1 to TRBJ1-5; possible D gene TRBD1, 5 bases. V was shortened by 5 bases and J by 7 bases, with 18 bases between the two germline ends. The CDR3 is 15 amino acids. Germline CDR1 reads MNHNS; CDR2 reads SASEGT. In DNA, the CDR3 is TGTGCCAGCAGTCCCCAGAGGACGAGGGACCAGCCCCAGCATTTT. Amino acids: CASSPQRTRDQPQHF.

A single count supports this clone. V usage is TRBV7-3 and J usage is TRBJ1-6; D gene ambiguous. V dropped 4 bases and J dropped 8 bases, with 15 bases sitting between them. Looked up from germline, CDR1 is SGHTA and CDR2 is FQGTGA. CDR3 length: 15 amino acids. The CDR3 loop reads CASSSLGYYYSPLHF. As DNA, the CDR3 is TGTGCCAGCAGCTCTCTTGGATATTACTATTCACCCCTCCACTTT.